Below, 29 T cell receptor beta chains from the same sample are listed, as sequenced in a study of shared clonotypes between healthy human individuals. Using immunoSEQ multiplex PCR, the repertoire was profiled, and TCRdb retains in-frame clones only, with some absent. The sample holds about half a million clones, around 73% seen once. The sample comprised PBMCs. The receptors derive from a middle-aged woman in good health. Some clones in this sample may be carry-over from other donors' samples.

The chain is built from TRBV4-2 and TRBJ2-7; a weak D match, TRBD1 (6 bases). Germline assignment: CDR1 LGHNA and CDR2 YNFKEQ. The length of the CDR3 is 15 residues. V lost 0 bases and J 3 bases, leaving 12 bases between the germline ends. The CDR3 loop is CASSQETGLNYEQYF. The DNA of the CDR3 is TGTGCCAGCAGCCAAGAGACAGGACTGAACTACGAGCAGTACTTC.

This chain joins TRBV11-3 and TRBJ2-4, with 12 bases that match TRBD1. The length of the CDR3 is 13 residues. Germline CDR1 reads SGHNT; CDR2 reads YENEEA. Trimming took 5 bases from V and 8 from J; bases not matched to a gene: 1. CDR3 nucleotide sequence: TGTGCCAGCAGCGGGGACAGGGGGCACATTCAGTACTTC. This translates into CASSGDRGHIQYF. Together with reference TRBV11-3 and TRBJ2-4, the CDR3 gives the full variable domain: EAGVVQSPRYKIIEKKQPVAFWCNPISGHNTLYWYLQNLGQGPELLIRYENEEAVDDSQLPKDRFSAERLKGVDSTLKIQPAELGDSAVYLCASSGDRGHIQYFGAGTRLSVL.

The rearrangement links TRBV9 to TRBJ2-3; D possibly corresponds to TRBD1 (6 bases). The CDR3 consists of 15 residues. Per germline, CDR1 SGDLS and CDR2 YYNGEE. V lost 2 bases and J lost 6, with 16 bases in between. In nucleotides, the CDR3 is TGTGCCAGCAGCGTTGGGTTGGGGGCCGCTGATACGCAGTATTTT. This codes for CASSVGLGAADTQYF.

This chain links TRBV19 with TRBJ2-3; D gene ambiguous. V lost 5 bases, J lost 5 bases, and 8 bases lay in between. Germline V gene sequence: CDR1 LNHDA, CDR2 SQIVND (reference sequence). This CDR3 is 12 amino acids long. The CDR3: CASSLTQDTQYF. For the CDR3, the DNA is TGTGCCAGTAGTCTCACACAAGATACGCAGTATTTT.

The V gene is TRBV7-3, the J gene TRBJ2-7, with 8 nucleotides matching TRBD2. Germline CDR1 SGHTA, CDR2 FQGTGA. The V segment lost 5 bases and the J segment 2 bases; nucleotides outside the gene matches: 2. The CDR3 sequence is 13 residues long. In DNA form, the CDR3 reads TGTGCCAGCAGCCCGGGAGGGACCTACGAGCAGTACTTC. Translated, it gives CASSPGGTYEQYF.

The chain joins TRBV7-6 to TRBJ2-7; TRBD2 matches 9 bases. The CDR3 has 16 residues. V was pared by 6 bases and J by 5 bases, with 14 bases of the junction left unmatched. The V gene's germline CDR1 is SGHVS and CDR2 FNYEAQ. CDR3 bases: TGTGCCAGCAGTCTCCAAACCGGGACTAGCTCTCACGAGCAGTACTTC. Translation gives CASSLQTGTSSHEQYF.

The chain is built from TRBV25-1 and TRBJ1-4, with TRBD1 matching 7 bases. The CDR3 is 13 residues long. Trimming cost V 7 bases and J 7 bases; bases outside gene matches: 6. Germline values: CDR1 MGHDK, CDR2 SYGVNS. The CDR3 nucleotides read TGTGCCAGCAATACAGGGGCGAGTGAAAAACTGTTTTTT. This codes for CASNTGASEKLFF.

The CDR3: CASRRGTSSLGANVLTF. The CDR3 coding sequence is TGTGCCAGCCGCCGGGGGACGTCGTCGTTAGGGGCCAACGTCCTGACTTTC. V gene TRBV5-4 combines with J gene TRBJ2-6; D is perhaps TRBD2 (6 bases). The CDR3 runs 17 residues. V was trimmed by 7 bases and J by 4 bases, leaving 21 bases between them. CDR1 is SGHNT and CDR2 is YYREEE in the germline V gene (reference sequence).

The rearrangement uses TRBV5-5 and TRBJ2-3, with D maybe TRBD2 (5 bases). The CDR3 has 13 amino acids. Germline-derived CDR1 and CDR2 are SGHKS and YYEKEE (reference sequence). The V gene lost 0 bases and the J gene lost 14 bases, with 16 bases spanning the gap. CDR3: CASSLADRLAPYF. In DNA form, the CDR3 reads TGTGCCAGCAGCTTGGCCGATAGGCTAGCTCCGTATTTT. Together with reference TRBV5-5 and TRBJ2-3, the CDR3 gives the full variable domain: DAGVTQSPTHLIKTRGQQVTLRCSPISGHKSVSWYQQVLGQGPQFIFQYYEKEERGRGNFPDRFSARQFPNYSSELNVNALLLGDSALYLCASSLADRLAPYFGPGTRLTVL.

This chain connects TRBV2 to TRBJ2-5, with 9 bases that match TRBD2. The germline V gene has CDR1 SNHLY and CDR2 FYNNEI. J gave up 4 bases and V 4 bases, and 4 bases lay outside the gene matches. CDR3 size: 14 residues. The CDR3 region has the DNA TGTGCCAGCAGTGGAGTAGCGGGAGTAGAGACCCAGTACTTC. Residues: CASSGVAGVETQYF.

This chain links TRBV28 with TRBJ2-7; tentatively, D is TRBD1 or TRBD2 (6 bases each). The CDR3 covers 14 residues. Germline V gene lookup returns CDR1 MDHEN and CDR2 SYDVKM. Trimming took 8 bases from V and 3 from J, leaving 17 bases between them. CDR3 loop: CASGGRTAFYEQYF. CDR3 in DNA: TGTGCCAGCGGGGGGAGGACAGCATTCTACGAGCAGTACTTC.

This rearrangement joins TRBV10-3 to TRBJ2-7, with D possibly matching TRBD1 (6 bases). This CDR3 contains 13 residues. V was pared by 6 bases and J by 5 bases, with 14 bases between. Per the germline V gene, CDR1 is ENHRY and CDR2 is SYGVKD. The CDR3 nucleotides are TGTGCCATCAGGAGACCCCAGGGGAACGAGCAGTACTTC. As protein: CAIRRPQGNEQYF.

This clone was picked up a small number of times. V usage is TRBV6-1 and J usage is TRBJ1-5; D not certain. V gave up 6 bases and J gave up 2 bases, with 14 bases separating them. This CDR3 contains 15 residues. Germline V gene lookup returns CDR1 MNHNS and CDR2 SASEGT. The CDR3 reads CASRGPAGGNQPQHF. In DNA, the CDR3 is TGTGCCAGCAGGGGCCCCGCCGGAGGCAATCAGCCCCAGCATTTT.

The rearrangement uses TRBV19 and TRBJ2-5; 11 bases are shared with TRBD2. Trimming took 10 bases from V and 0 from J; bases not matched to a gene: 22. Germline V gene data show CDR1 as LNHDA and CDR2 as SQIVND (reference sequence). CDR3 length equals 20 residues. The CDR3 is CATTGQGPTSGSPYQETQYF. CDR3 DNA sequence: TGTGCCACCACGGGACAGGGTCCAACTAGCGGGAGTCCGTACCAAGAGACCCAGTACTTC.

V is TRBV5-5 and J is TRBJ2-7; D not certain. The CDR3 runs to 13 residues. Germline V gene lookup returns CDR1 SGHKS and CDR2 YYEKEE (reference sequence). Trimming removed 2 bases from V and 3 bases from J, with 9 bases in between. CDR3 residues: CASSFEADYEQYF. CDR3 nucleotide sequence: TGTGCCAGCAGCTTTGAGGCAGACTACGAGCAGTACTTC.

The rearrangement links TRBV7-3 to TRBJ2-1; D not resolved. Germline CDR1 reads SGHTA; CDR2 reads FQGTGA. CDR3 length: 15 amino acids. Deletions cut 5 bases from V and 0 bases from J, with 11 bases between. The CDR3 coding sequence is TGTGCCAGCAGCCCCCGGGTAGTCTCCTACAATGAGCAGTTCTTC. This translates into CASSPRVVSYNEQFF.

The chain couples TRBV7-3 to TRBJ2-1, with 9 bases that match TRBD2. CDR3 length equals 14 residues. Looked up from germline, CDR1 is SGHTA and CDR2 is FQGTGA. With 4 bases clipped from V and 8 bases from J, the junction kept 6 bases outside the gene matches. The CDR3 region is CASSSNSGSDEQFF. The DNA of the CDR3 is TGTGCCAGCAGCTCAAATAGCGGGAGTGATGAGCAGTTCTTC.

CDR3 in amino acids: CASSDNSGRGKGGELFF. CDR3 bases: TGTGCCAGCAGTGATAATAGCGGGAGGGGGAAAGGCGGGGAGCTGTTTTTT. The chain joins TRBV6-1 to TRBJ2-2, with 11 bases that match TRBD2. Unmatched junction bases numbered 10, after V lost 3 bases and J lost 7 bases. CDR3 size: 17 residues. Germline V gene sequence: CDR1 MNHNS, CDR2 SASEGT.

This rearrangement joins TRBV6-6 to TRBJ2-7, with D maybe TRBD2 (6 bases). Between the trimmed V and J ends, which lost 2 bases and 6 bases, there was a span of 17 bases. Per the germline V gene, CDR1 is MNHNY and CDR2 is SVGAGI (reference sequence). The CDR3 spans 15 residues. CDR3 loop: CASSYDFGRVPEQYF. The DNA for the CDR3 is TGTGCCAGCAGTTACGACTTCGGGAGAGTTCCCGAGCAGTACTTC.

This clone was seen a few times. The gene calls are TRBV4-1 and TRBJ2-1; 8 bases agree with TRBD1. Per germline, CDR1 MGHRA and CDR2 YSYEKL. The CDR3 has 14 amino acids. Trimming removed 4 bases from V and 9 bases from J; junction bases left unmatched: 8. CDR3 amino acids: CASSLYQGAIEQFF. The CDR3, as DNA: TGCGCCAGCAGCCTGTATCAGGGGGCTATTGAGCAGTTCTTC.

The chain is built from TRBV23-1 and TRBJ2-7; D is unclear. Being an ORF, TRBV23-1 has a function that is uncertain. The V and J ends lost 0 bases and 3 bases respectively, with 6 bases between them. CDR3 size: 13 residues. Here the CDR3 reads CASSQSAFYEQYF. For the CDR3, the DNA is TGCGCCAGCAGTCAATCGGCGTTCTACGAGCAGTACTTC.

The V call is TRBV6-1, the J call TRBJ1-5; D may be TRBD1 (6 bases). The ends were cut back, 5 bases at V and 5 bases at J, with 10 bases in the middle. The CDR3 has 13 residues. Germline lookup yields CDR1 MNHNS and CDR2 SASEGT. CDR3 sequence reads: CASSTQGDQPQHF. The CDR3 DNA reads TGTGCCAGCAGTACACAGGGCGATCAGCCCCAGCATTTT.

The chain is built from TRBV11-2 and TRBJ1-2; no clear D. The CDR3 contains 13 residues. The V end lost 0 bases, the J end lost 5 bases, and 7 bases lay between the germline ends. In germline, CDR1 is SGHAT, CDR2 FQNNGV. CDR3 amino acids: CASSLDGDYGYTF. DNA for the CDR3: TGTGCCAGCAGCTTAGACGGAGATTATGGCTACACCTTC.

Comment on this clone: A far larger clone is just one base off, so this is likely a read error. Other DNA sequences from this sample encode an identical CDR3 as well. The CDR3 region has the DNA TGCGCCAGCAGCTTGTCCCGGGACAGACCATCCTTGGCCTCCTACGAACAGTACTTC. Protein: CASSLSRDRPSLASYEQYF. This chain connects TRBV5-1 to TRBJ2-5; TRBD1 aligns across 7 bases. This CDR3 is built from 19 residues. Germline CDR1 reads SGHRS; CDR2 reads YFSETQ. V lost 1 base to trimming and J lost 11 bases; unmatched junction nucleotides: 26. Full variable domain (rest looked up from reference TRBV5-1 and TRBJ2-5): KAGVTQTPRYLIKTRGQQVTLSCSPISGHRSVSWYQQTPGQGLQFLFEYFSETQRNKGNFPGRFSGRQFSNSRSEMNVSTLELGDSALYLCASSLSRDRPSLASYEQYFGPGTRLLVL.

V and J are TRBV27 and TRBJ1-2; 8 nucleotides line up with TRBD1. CDR3 length equals 16 residues. Losses at the gene ends were 5 bases for V and 4 bases for J; bases not matched to a gene: 12. Germline lookup yields CDR1 MNHEY and CDR2 SMNVEV (reference sequence). The CDR3 reads CASSPRTGIYVYGYTF. Here the CDR3 DNA reads TGTGCCAGCAGTCCCAGGACAGGGATATATGTCTATGGCTACACCTTC.

The chain couples TRBV6-1 to TRBJ1-2, with no clear D. CDR1 is MNHNS and CDR2 is SASEGT in the germline V gene. This CDR3 contains 14 residues. Deletions cut 3 bases from V and 2 bases from J, with 10 bases between. CDR3 DNA: TGTGCCAGCAGTGAGGGCCTTATGAACTATGGCTACACCTTC. Translation: CASSEGLMNYGYTF.

The genes are TRBV28 and TRBJ1-5, with D possibly TRBD1 on 5 matching bases. The V and J ends lost 1 base and 2 bases respectively, with 12 bases between them. Germline loops: CDR1 MDHEN, CDR2 SYDVKM. The CDR3 has 16 amino acids. The CDR3: CASSLSQGSGNQPQHF. CDR3 coding DNA: TGTGCCAGCAGTTTATCCCAGGGAAGCGGCAATCAGCCCCAGCATTTT.

The chain has TRBV6-1 and TRBJ2-5; D tentatively reads TRBD1 or TRBD2 (5 bases each). Germline values: CDR1 MNHNS, CDR2 SASEGT. The CDR3 totals 12 residues. Between the trimmed V and J ends, which lost 7 bases and 3 bases, there was a span of 9 bases. Here the CDR3 DNA reads TGTGCCAGCACGCAGGGAGAAGAGACCCAGTACTTC. It translates to CASTQGEETQYF.

This clone turned up a few times. V is TRBV6-4 and J is TRBJ2-1; TRBD2 agrees at 9 bases. CDR1 is MRHNA, CDR2 SNTAGT, per germline. The CDR3 covers 16 residues. V lost 0 bases, J lost 5 bases, and 5 bases stayed unmatched. The CDR3 reads CASSDSSGSGNNEQFF. In DNA, the CDR3 is TGTGCCAGCAGTGACTCTAGCGGGAGTGGGAACAATGAGCAGTTCTTC.